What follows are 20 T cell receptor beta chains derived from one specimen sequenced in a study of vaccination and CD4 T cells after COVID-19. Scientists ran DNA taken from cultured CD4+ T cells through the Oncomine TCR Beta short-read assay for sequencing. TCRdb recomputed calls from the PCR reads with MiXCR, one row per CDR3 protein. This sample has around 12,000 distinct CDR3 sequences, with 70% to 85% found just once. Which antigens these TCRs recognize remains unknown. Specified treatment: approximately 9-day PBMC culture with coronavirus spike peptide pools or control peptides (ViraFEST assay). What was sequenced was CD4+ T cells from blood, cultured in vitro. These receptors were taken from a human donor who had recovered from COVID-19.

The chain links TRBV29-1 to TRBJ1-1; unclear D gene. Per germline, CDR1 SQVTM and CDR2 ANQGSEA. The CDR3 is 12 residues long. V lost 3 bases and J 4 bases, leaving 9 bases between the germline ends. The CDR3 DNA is TGCAGCGTTGATACGGGGTTCACTGAAGCTTTCTTT. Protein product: CSVDTGFTEAFF.

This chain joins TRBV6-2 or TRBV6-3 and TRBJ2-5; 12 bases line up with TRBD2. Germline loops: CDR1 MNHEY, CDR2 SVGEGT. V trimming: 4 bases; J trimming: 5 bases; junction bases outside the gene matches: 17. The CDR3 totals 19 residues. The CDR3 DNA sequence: TGTGCCAGCAGTTCGCCCGCCTCAACTAGCGGGAGGCCGCGGGAGACCCAGTACTTC. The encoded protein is CASSSPASTSGRPRETQYF.

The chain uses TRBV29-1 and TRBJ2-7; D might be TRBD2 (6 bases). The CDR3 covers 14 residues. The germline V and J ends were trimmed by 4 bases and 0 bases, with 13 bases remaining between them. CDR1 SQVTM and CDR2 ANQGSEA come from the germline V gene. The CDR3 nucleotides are TGCAGCGTTGTAAGGGACTCGTTCTCCTACGAGCAGTACTTC. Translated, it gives CSVVRDSFSYEQYF.

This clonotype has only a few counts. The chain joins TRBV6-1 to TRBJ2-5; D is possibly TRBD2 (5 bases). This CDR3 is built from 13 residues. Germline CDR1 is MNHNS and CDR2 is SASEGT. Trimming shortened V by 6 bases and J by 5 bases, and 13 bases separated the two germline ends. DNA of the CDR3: TGTGCCAGCAGCCCCGGACGGAGGGAGACCCAGTACTTC. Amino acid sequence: CASSPGRRETQYF.

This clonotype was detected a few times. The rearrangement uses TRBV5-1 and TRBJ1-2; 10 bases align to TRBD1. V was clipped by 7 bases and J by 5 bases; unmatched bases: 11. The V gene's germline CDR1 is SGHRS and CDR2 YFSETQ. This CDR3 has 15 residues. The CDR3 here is CASEAGQGLGYGYTF. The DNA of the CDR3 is TGCGCCAGCGAAGCGGGACAGGGGCTCGGTTATGGCTACACCTTC.

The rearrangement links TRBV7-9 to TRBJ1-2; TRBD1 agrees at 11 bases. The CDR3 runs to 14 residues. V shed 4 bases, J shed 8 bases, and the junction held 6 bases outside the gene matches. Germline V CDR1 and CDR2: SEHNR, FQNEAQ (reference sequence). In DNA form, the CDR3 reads TGTGCCAGCAGCTCGGGACAGGGGGGAGGCGGCTACACCTTC. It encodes CASSSGQGGGGYTF.

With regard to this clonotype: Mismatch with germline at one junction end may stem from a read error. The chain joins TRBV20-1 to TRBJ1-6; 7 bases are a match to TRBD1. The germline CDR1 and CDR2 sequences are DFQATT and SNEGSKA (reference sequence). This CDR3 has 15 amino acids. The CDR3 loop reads CSARTGTAYNSPLHF. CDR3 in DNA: TGCAGCGCAAGAACCGGGACAGCCTACAATTCACCCCTCCACTTT.

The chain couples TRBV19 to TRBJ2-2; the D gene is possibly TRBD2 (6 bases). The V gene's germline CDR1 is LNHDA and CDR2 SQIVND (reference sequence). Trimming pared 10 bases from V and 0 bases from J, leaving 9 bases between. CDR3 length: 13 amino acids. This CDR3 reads CATGTSNTGELFF. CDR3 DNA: TGTGCCACCGGGACTTCGAACACCGGGGAGCTGTTTTTT.

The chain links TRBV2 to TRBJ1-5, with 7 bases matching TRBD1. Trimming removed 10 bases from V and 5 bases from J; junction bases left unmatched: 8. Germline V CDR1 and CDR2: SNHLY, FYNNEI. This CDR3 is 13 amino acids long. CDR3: CATRTGSYQPQHF. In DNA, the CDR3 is TGTGCCACGCGGACAGGATCTTATCAGCCCCAGCATTTT. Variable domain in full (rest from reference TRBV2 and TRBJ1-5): EPEVTQTPSHQVTQMGQEVILRCVPISNHLYFYWYRQILGQKVEFLVSFYNNEISEKSEIFDDQFSVERPDGSNFTLKIRSTKLEDSAMYFCATRTGSYQPQHFGDGTRLSIL.

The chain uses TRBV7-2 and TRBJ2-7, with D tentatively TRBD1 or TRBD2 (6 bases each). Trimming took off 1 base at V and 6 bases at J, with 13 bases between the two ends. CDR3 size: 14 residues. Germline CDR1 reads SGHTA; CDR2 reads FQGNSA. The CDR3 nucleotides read TGTGCCAGCAGCTTAGTGGGGGGCAGCCTCGAGCAGTACTTC. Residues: CASSLVGGSLEQYF. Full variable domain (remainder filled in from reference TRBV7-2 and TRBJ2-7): GAGVSQSPSNKVTEKGKDVELRCDPISGHTALYWYRQSLGQGLEFLIYFQGNSAPDKSGLPSDRFSAERTGGSVSTLTIQRTQQEDSAVYLCASSLVGGSLEQYFGPGTRLTVT.

The CDR3 region has the DNA TGTGCCAGCCGGCCCGGGGGGCGGGTAGATACGCAGTATTTT. As protein: CASRPGGRVDTQYF. This chain uses TRBV12-3 or TRBV12-4 with TRBJ2-3; D possibly corresponds to TRBD2 (7 bases). This CDR3 has 14 residues. The germline V and J ends were trimmed by 8 bases and 5 bases, with 17 bases remaining between them.

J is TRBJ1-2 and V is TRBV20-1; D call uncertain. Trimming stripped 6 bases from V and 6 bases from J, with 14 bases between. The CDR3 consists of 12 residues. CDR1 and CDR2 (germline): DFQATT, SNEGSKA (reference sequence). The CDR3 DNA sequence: TGCAGTGCCCAGGAATCGGTGCATGGCTACACCTTC. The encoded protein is CSAQESVHGYTF.

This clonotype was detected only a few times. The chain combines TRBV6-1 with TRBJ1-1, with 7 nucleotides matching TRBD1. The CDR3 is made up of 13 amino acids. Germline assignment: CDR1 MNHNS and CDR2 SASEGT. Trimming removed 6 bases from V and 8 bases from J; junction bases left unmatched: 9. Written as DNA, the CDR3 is TGTGCCAGCAGGGAATTGCCGGGACAGGAAGCTTTCTTT. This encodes CASRELPGQEAFF.

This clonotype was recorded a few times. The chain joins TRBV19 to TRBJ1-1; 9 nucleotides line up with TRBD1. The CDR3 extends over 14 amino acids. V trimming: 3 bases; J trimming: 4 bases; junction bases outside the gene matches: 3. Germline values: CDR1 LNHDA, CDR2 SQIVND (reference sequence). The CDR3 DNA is TGTGCCAGTAGTATTCGACAGGGGGGCACTGAAGCTTTCTTT. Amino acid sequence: CASSIRQGGTEAFF.

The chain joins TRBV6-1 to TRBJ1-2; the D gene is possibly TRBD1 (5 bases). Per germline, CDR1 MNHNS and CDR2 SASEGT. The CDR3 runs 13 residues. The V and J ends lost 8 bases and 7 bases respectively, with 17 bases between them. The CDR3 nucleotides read TGTGCCAGCCGCCCGGGGGTATGGAGTGGCTACACCTTC. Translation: CASRPGVWSGYTF.

CDR3 bases: TGTGCCAGTAGTCTTCGGACTAGCGGCACCGGGGAGCTGTTTTTT. Amino acid sequence: CASSLRTSGTGELFF. This chain joins TRBV19 and TRBJ2-2; 10 nucleotides line up with TRBD2. The CDR3 runs to 15 residues. Germline CDR1 and CDR2: LNHDA and SQIVND (reference sequence). The J segment lost 4 bases and the V segment lost 5 bases, leaving 4 bases of the junction unmatched.

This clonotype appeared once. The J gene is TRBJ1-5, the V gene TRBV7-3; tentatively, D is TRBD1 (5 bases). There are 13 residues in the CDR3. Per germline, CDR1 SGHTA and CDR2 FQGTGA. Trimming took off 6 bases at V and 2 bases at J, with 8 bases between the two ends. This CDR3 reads CASSQGGNQPQHF. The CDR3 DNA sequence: TGTGCCAGCAGTCAAGGGGGCAATCAGCCCCAGCATTTT.

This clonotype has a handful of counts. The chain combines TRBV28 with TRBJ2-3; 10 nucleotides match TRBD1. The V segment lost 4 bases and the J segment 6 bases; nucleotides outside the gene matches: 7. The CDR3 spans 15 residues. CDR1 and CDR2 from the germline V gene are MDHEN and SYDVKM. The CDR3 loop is CASSSRTGGWDTQYF. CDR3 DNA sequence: TGTGCCAGCAGTTCCAGGACAGGGGGGTGGGATACGCAGTATTTT.

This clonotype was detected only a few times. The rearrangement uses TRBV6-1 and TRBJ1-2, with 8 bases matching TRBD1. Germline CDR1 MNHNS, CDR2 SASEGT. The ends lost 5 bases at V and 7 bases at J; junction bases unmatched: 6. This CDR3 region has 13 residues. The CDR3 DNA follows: TGTGCCAGCAGTAGGACAGGGCCTCCTGGCTACACCTTC. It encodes CASSRTGPPGYTF.

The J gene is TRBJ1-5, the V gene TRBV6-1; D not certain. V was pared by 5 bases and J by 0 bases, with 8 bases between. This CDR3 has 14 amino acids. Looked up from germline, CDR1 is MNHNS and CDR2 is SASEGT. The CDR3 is CASSLSYSNQPQHF. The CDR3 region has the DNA TGTGCCAGCAGTCTGAGTTATAGCAATCAGCCCCAGCATTTT.